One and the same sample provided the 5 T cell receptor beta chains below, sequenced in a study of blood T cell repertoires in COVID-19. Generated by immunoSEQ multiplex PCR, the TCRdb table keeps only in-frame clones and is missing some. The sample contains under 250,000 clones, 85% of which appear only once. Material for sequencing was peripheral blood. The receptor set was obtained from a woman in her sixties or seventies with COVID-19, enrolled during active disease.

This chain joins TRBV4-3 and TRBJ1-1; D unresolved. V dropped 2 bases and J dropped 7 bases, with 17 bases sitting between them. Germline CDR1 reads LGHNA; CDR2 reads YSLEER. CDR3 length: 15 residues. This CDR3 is CASSQTLEDGREAFF. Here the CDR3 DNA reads TGCGCCAGCAGCCAAACTTTGGAGGACGGACGTGAAGCTTTCTTT.

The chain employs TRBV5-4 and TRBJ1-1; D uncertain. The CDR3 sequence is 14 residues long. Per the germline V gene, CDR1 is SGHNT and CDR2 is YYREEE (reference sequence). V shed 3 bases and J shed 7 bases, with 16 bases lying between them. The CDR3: CASSSIRGRDEAFF. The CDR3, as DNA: TGTGCCAGCAGCTCCATCCGTGGGAGGGATGAAGCTTTCTTT.

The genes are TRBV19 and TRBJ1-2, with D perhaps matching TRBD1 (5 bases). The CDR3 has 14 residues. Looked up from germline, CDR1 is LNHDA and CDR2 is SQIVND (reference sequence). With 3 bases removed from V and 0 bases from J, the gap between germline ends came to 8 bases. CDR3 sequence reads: CASSIVGANYGYTF. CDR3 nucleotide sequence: TGTGCCAGTAGTATTGTAGGGGCTAACTATGGCTACACCTTC. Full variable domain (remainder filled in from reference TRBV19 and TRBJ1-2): DGGITQSPKYLFRKEGQNVTLSCEQNLNHDAMYWYRQDPGQGLRLIYYSQIVNDFQKGDIAEGYSVSREKKESFPLTVTSAQKNPTAFYLCASSIVGANYGYTFGSGTRLTVV.

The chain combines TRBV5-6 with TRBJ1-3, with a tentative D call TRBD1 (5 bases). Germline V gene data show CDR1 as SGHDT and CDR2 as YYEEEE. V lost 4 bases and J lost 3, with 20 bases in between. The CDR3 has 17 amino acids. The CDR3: CASSGRDFRVGGNTIYF. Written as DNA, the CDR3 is TGTGCCAGCAGCGGGCGGGACTTTCGGGTTGGTGGAAACACCATATATTTT.

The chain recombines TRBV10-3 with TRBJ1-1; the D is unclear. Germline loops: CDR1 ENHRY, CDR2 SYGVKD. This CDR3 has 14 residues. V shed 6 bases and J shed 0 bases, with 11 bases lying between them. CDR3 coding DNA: TGTGCCATCAGCTTTGCAGAAGTGAACACTGAAGCTTTCTTT. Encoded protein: CAISFAEVNTEAFF.